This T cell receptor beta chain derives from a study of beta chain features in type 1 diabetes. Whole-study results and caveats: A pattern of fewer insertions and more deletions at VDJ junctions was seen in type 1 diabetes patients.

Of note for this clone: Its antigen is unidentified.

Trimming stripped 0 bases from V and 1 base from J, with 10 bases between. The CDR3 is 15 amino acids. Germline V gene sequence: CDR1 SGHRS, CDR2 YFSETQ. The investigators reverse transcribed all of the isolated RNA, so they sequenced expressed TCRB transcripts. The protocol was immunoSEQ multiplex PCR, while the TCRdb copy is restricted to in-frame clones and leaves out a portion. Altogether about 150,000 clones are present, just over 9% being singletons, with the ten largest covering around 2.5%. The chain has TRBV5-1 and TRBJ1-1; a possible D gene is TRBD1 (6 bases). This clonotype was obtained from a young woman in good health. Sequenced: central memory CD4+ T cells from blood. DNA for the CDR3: TGCGCCAGCAGCTTGGTTCCAGGGGCGAACACTGAAGCTTTCTTT. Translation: CASSLVPGANTEAFF.